Each of the 26 T cell receptor beta chains below was sequenced from the same sample in a study of T cells after posttransplantation cyclophosphamide. Treatment was busulfan-fludarabine conditioning, a marrow graft, and cyclophosphamide on days +3 and +4. Data came from immunoSEQ multiplex PCR; TCRdb stores just in-frame clones and leaves some out. The sample carries around 37,000 clones, around four fifths recorded once. The sequencing used CD4+ T cells sorted from blood, collected 1,700 to 2,000 days after a stem cell transplant with posttransplant cyclophosphamide. All receptors derive from a female patient between 40 and 55 years old who received an allogeneic stem cell transplant from a related donor, was CMV-positive, and had no GVHD. Some T cells may possibly be graft donor cells.

The chain has TRBV11-2 and TRBJ1-2; 7 bases line up with TRBD1. CDR3 length: 13 amino acids. CDR1 SGHAT and CDR2 FQNNGV come from the germline V gene. V shed 3 bases and J 6 bases; nucleotides not matched to a gene: 4. As DNA, the CDR3 is TGTGCCAGCAGCTTTCGAGGGGGCAATGGCTACACCTTC. Translation: CASSFRGGNGYTF.

J is TRBJ2-5 and V is TRBV4-3, with 8 positions matching TRBD2. The V and J ends lost 4 bases and 2 bases, in that order; junction bases with no gene match: 9. The CDR3 is made up of 16 amino acids. Germline values: CDR1 LGHNA, CDR2 YSLEER. The CDR3 region has the DNA TGCGCCAGCAGCCGCATGGCGGGGGGCCTTCAAGAGACCCAGTACTTC. Translation gives CASSRMAGGLQETQYF.

The gene calls are TRBV2 and TRBJ1-3, with 7 bases aligning to TRBD1. The V gene's germline CDR1 is SNHLY and CDR2 FYNNEI. This CDR3 is built from 14 residues. Trimming took 8 bases from V and 3 from J; bases not matched to a gene: 7. CDR3 residues: CASALTGSGNTIYF. The CDR3, as DNA: TGTGCCAGCGCACTGACAGGGAGTGGAAACACCATATATTTT.

The chain links TRBV9 to TRBJ2-3, with 9 bases that match TRBD2. J gave up 3 bases and V 0 bases, and 2 bases lay outside the gene matches. Germline-derived CDR1 and CDR2 are SGDLS and YYNGEE. CDR3 length: 15 residues. The CDR3 region is CASSVEAGGTDTQYF. As DNA, the CDR3 is TGTGCCAGCAGCGTAGAAGCGGGGGGAACAGATACGCAGTATTTT.

The chain joins TRBV10-3 to TRBJ1-6, with 10 bases that match TRBD1. Germline V gene lookup returns CDR1 ENHRY and CDR2 SYGVKD. V gave up 6 bases and J gave up 10 bases; unmatched junction bases: 9. CDR3 length: 15 amino acids. CDR3 amino acids: CAIREGQGRNSPLHF. In DNA form, the CDR3 reads TGTGCCATCAGGGAGGGACAGGGGCGGAACTCACCCCTCCACTTT.

This clone was seen a single time. The genes are TRBV19 and TRBJ1-2; D possibly corresponds to TRBD1 (6 bases). This CDR3 comprises 14 residues. Germline V gene sequence: CDR1 LNHDA, CDR2 SQIVND (reference sequence). Trimming cost V 7 bases and J 4 bases, with 16 bases left between them. CDR3 nucleotide sequence: TGTGCCAGTACCCCGACAGGTACCGCCTATGGCTACACCTTC. Translated: CASTPTGTAYGYTF. Filled out from reference TRBV19 and TRBJ1-2, the complete variable domain reads DGGITQSPKYLFRKEGQNVTLSCEQNLNHDAMYWYRQDPGQGLRLIYYSQIVNDFQKGDIAEGYSVSREKKESFPLTVTSAQKNPTAFYLCASTPTGTAYGYTFGSGTRLTVV.

This clone appeared a single time. The CDR3 spells CASSFLGQGAEQFF. The CDR3 bases are TGTGCCAGCAGCTTCCTTGGGCAGGGGGCTGAGCAGTTCTTC. This chain links TRBV7-9 with TRBJ2-1; 8 nucleotides line up with TRBD1. J was trimmed by 9 bases and V by 3 bases; bases with no gene match: 7. The CDR3 has 14 residues. From germline, CDR1 is SEHNR and CDR2 FQNEAQ (reference sequence).

The rearrangement uses TRBV25-1 and TRBJ1-1, with TRBD1 as a possible D gene (5 bases). The V end lost 1 base, the J end lost 5 bases, and 8 bases lay between the germline ends. This CDR3 is built from 13 residues. Germline CDR1 is MGHDK and CDR2 is SYGVNS. The CDR3 DNA reads as TGTGCCAGCAGTGAATCCCCAGGGACTGAAGCTTTCTTT. Translated: CASSESPGTEAFF.

This chain joins TRBV5-4 and TRBJ2-7, with D tentatively TRBD1 (6 bases). In germline, CDR1 is SGHNT, CDR2 YYREEE (reference sequence). The CDR3 loop spans 15 amino acids. Between the trimmed V and J ends, which lost 0 bases and 2 bases, there was a span of 12 bases. The CDR3 DNA is TGTGCCAGCAGCTTGGGTACGGACAGAGCCTACGAGCAGTACTTC. This translates into CASSLGTDRAYEQYF.

The V and J genes are TRBV4-2 and TRBJ2-4, with D perhaps matching TRBD1 (7 bases). Germline loops: CDR1 LGHNA, CDR2 YNFKEQ. The V end lost 0 bases, the J end lost 7 bases, and 13 bases lay between the germline ends. The CDR3 runs to 15 residues. The CDR3 spells CASSQEMGGQNIQYF. CDR3 nucleotide sequence: TGTGCCAGCAGCCAAGAAATGGGGGGACAGAACATTCAGTACTTC.

CDR3 residues: CASSRGYRGDQPQHF. CDR3 nucleotides: TGTGCCAGTAGTAGAGGGTACAGGGGGGATCAGCCCCAGCATTTT. The rearrangement uses TRBV19 and TRBJ1-5; 8 bases are a match to TRBD1. Germline-derived CDR1 and CDR2 are LNHDA and SQIVND (reference sequence). V trimming: 4 bases; J trimming: 5 bases; junction bases outside the gene matches: 7. The CDR3 spans 15 residues. The whole variable domain, filled in from reference TRBV19 and TRBJ1-5, reads DGGITQSPKYLFRKEGQNVTLSCEQNLNHDAMYWYRQDPGQGLRLIYYSQIVNDFQKGDIAEGYSVSREKKESFPLTVTSAQKNPTAFYLCASSRGYRGDQPQHFGDGTRLSIL.

Written as DNA, the CDR3 is TGTGCCAGCAGCTTAGTGTTTTGGGTACTAGCGGGGGGGCGAGACAATGAGCAGTTCTTC. This gives the protein CASSLVFWVLAGGRDNEQFF. The J gene is TRBJ2-1, the V gene TRBV5-5; TRBD2 matches at 13 bases. From germline, CDR1 is SGHKS and CDR2 YYEKEE (reference sequence). V was clipped by 2 bases and J by 5 bases; unmatched bases: 16. The CDR3 length is 20 residues.

The rearrangement uses TRBV27 and TRBJ1-5, with TRBD1 matching over 9 bases. CDR3 length: 14 residues. J lost 3 bases, V lost 6 bases, and 3 bases had no gene match. Germline V lookup: CDR1 MNHEY, CDR2 SMNVEV (reference sequence). CDR3 nucleotides: TGTGCCAGCAGGGGGACAGGGTACAATCAGCCCCAGCATTTT. Residues: CASRGTGYNQPQHF.

The V and J genes are TRBV28 and TRBJ2-7, with a tentative D call TRBD1 (5 bases). The CDR3 contains 14 residues. Germline CDR1 and CDR2: MDHEN and SYDVKM. V lost 2 bases and J 1 base, leaving 9 bases between the germline ends. In DNA, the CDR3 is TGTGCCAGCAGTTTAACTTGGACATCCTACGAGCAGTACTTC. Translated: CASSLTWTSYEQYF.

The V and J genes are TRBV13 and TRBJ2-2; 7 bases are a match to TRBD1. From germline, CDR1 is PRHDT and CDR2 FYEKMQ (reference sequence). V lost 2 bases to trimming and J lost 2 bases; unmatched junction nucleotides: 8. CDR3 length: 17 residues. The CDR3 here is CASSLLPGQRNTGELFF. For the CDR3, the DNA is TGTGCCAGCAGCTTACTACCGGGACAGAGAAACACCGGGGAGCTGTTTTTT.

The chain employs TRBV9 and TRBJ2-7; TRBD1 agrees at 8 bases. V lost 4 bases and J lost 5; bases outside the gene matches: 11. CDR1 and CDR2 from the germline V gene are SGDLS and YYNGEE. This CDR3 region has 15 residues. The CDR3 sequence is CASSIGTGFGDEQYF. The CDR3 DNA reads TGTGCCAGCAGCATCGGGACAGGCTTTGGGGACGAGCAGTACTTC.

This clone came up a few times. The chain combines TRBV2 with TRBJ1-1; D is undetermined. Per germline, CDR1 SNHLY and CDR2 FYNNEI. The CDR3 is 14 residues long. V lost 6 bases to trimming and J lost 2 bases, with 13 bases between them. In DNA, the CDR3 is TGTGCCAGCAGAGAATTTCAGATAAACACTGAAGCTTTCTTT. It specifies CASREFQINTEAFF.

The rearrangement links TRBV5-5 to TRBJ2-5, with D maybe TRBD1 (6 bases). Per germline, CDR1 SGHKS and CDR2 YYEKEE (reference sequence). Trimming removed 1 base from V and 7 bases from J, with 14 bases in between. The CDR3 length is 14 residues. CDR3 sequence (DNA): TGTGCCAGCAGCTTGAGTAGGGGGTCAGGGACCCAGTACTTC. Protein: CASSLSRGSGTQYF.

The chain couples TRBV9 to TRBJ2-1; 13 nucleotides agree with TRBD2. With V trimmed by 3 bases and J by 1 base, 10 bases remained unmatched. This CDR3 contains 19 residues. Germline V gene sequence: CDR1 SGDLS, CDR2 YYNGEE. CDR3 residues: CASSAPTSGGPRSYNEQFF. Here the CDR3 DNA reads TGTGCCAGCAGCGCTCCGACTAGCGGGGGGCCACGGTCCTACAATGAGCAGTTCTTC.

This chain connects TRBV19 to TRBJ1-4; D might be TRBD1 (6 bases). The CDR3 length is 14 residues. The V and J ends lost 0 bases and 11 bases respectively, with 13 bases between them. Looked up from germline, CDR1 is LNHDA and CDR2 is SQIVND (reference sequence). In DNA form, the CDR3 reads TGTGCCAGTAGTATAGATAAGGGGGTCGGGAAACTGTTTTTT. It codes for CASSIDKGVGKLFF. The full variable domain, completed using reference TRBV19 and TRBJ1-4, is DGGITQSPKYLFRKEGQNVTLSCEQNLNHDAMYWYRQDPGQGLRLIYYSQIVNDFQKGDIAEGYSVSREKKESFPLTVTSAQKNPTAFYLCASSIDKGVGKLFFGSGTQLSVL.

The chain is built from TRBV6-5 and TRBJ2-1, with D perhaps matching TRBD2 (6 bases). The germline V gene has CDR1 MNHEY and CDR2 SVGAGI. The V and J ends lost 4 bases and 1 base respectively, with 11 bases between them. This CDR3 has 15 amino acids. The DNA of the CDR3 is TGTGCCAGCAGTTCCACGGGGGTATCCTACAATGAGCAGTTCTTC. This translates into CASSSTGVSYNEQFF.

This rearrangement joins TRBV19 to TRBJ2-7, with D possibly matching TRBD1 (6 bases). Trimming stripped 5 bases from V and 2 bases from J, with 16 bases between. There are 15 residues in the CDR3. Germline V gene data show CDR1 as LNHDA and CDR2 as SQIVND (reference sequence). As DNA, the CDR3 is TGTGCCAGTAGTCCGCGACAGGAGATCGCCTACGAGCAGTACTTC. It specifies CASSPRQEIAYEQYF.

This rearrangement joins TRBV9 to TRBJ1-6, with D perhaps matching TRBD1 (6 bases). Trimming pared 2 bases from V and 8 bases from J, leaving 11 bases between. CDR3 length: 14 amino acids. Looked up from germline, CDR1 is SGDLS and CDR2 is YYNGEE. CDR3 coding DNA: TGTGCCAGCAGCGTCAGACAGGAAGATTCACCCCTCCACTTT. Its protein is CASSVRQEDSPLHF.

The chain uses TRBV11-3 and TRBJ2-1, with 9 nucleotides matching TRBD1. The V segment lost 5 bases and the J segment 1 base; nucleotides outside the gene matches: 6. Germline CDR1 is SGHNT and CDR2 is YENEEA. The CDR3 has 16 amino acids. CDR3 in DNA: TGTGCCAGCAGCCCGGACAGGGGTGGATCCTACAATGAGCAGTTCTTC. Translating gives CASSPDRGGSYNEQFF.

The chain links TRBV2 to TRBJ2-2; D unresolved. The CDR3 has 15 residues. Germline assignment: CDR1 SNHLY and CDR2 FYNNEI. Trimming stripped 3 bases from V and 0 bases from J, with 8 bases between. This CDR3 reads CASSEENANTGELFF. The CDR3, as DNA: TGTGCCAGCAGTGAGGAGAACGCGAACACCGGGGAGCTGTTTTTT. Together with reference TRBV2 and TRBJ2-2, the CDR3 gives the full variable domain: EPEVTQTPSHQVTQMGQEVILRCVPISNHLYFYWYRQILGQKVEFLVSFYNNEISEKSEIFDDQFSVERPDGSNFTLKIRSTKLEDSAMYFCASSEENANTGELFFGEGSRLTVL.

The chain recombines TRBV9 with TRBJ1-1; D ambiguous. CDR1 and CDR2 (germline): SGDLS, YYNGEE. The CDR3 has 13 residues. The V end was cut by 3 bases, the J end by 1 base, with 7 bases between. The CDR3 nucleotides are TGTGCCAGCAGCGAGACACCGAACACTGAAGCTTTCTTT. Its translation: CASSETPNTEAFF.